This section outlines one T cell receptor (beta chain) sequence together with its context. These data come from a study of technical replicates of blood from several donors. Repertoires were generated with immunoSEQ multiplex PCR, while TCRdb's copy carries only in-frame clones and drops some. The sample comprises about 82,000 clones, 91% of which are singletons, and approximately 0.42% rests with the top ten. Input material: T cells isolated from PBMCs. The source is a human donor in good health.

The CDR3 bases are TGTGCCAGCAGCCGACTAGGGGAGACCCAGTACTTC. This encodes CASSRLGETQYF. The chain is built from TRBV27 and TRBJ2-5, with a weak D call TRBD2 (6 bases). CDR3 length: 12 amino acids. Germline V gene lookup returns CDR1 MNHEY and CDR2 SMNVEV (reference sequence). V was clipped by 6 bases and J by 5 bases, with 10 bases between them.